This TCR beta chain was captured in a study of CD8+CD57+ T cells in acquired aplastic anemia. This clonotype was counted ten times or more. It was genomic DNA that served as the template for profiling TCR beta VDJ and CDR3. Via MiXCR, TCRdb re-called the reads, giving one row per CDR3 protein. The table shows fewer than 250,000 distinct CDR3 sequences, with around half occurring only once. The TCR comes from a human donor in good health, serving as a control. Sequenced sample: sorted CD4+, CD8+, or CD8+CD57+ T cells (not recorded which) from PBMCs.

CDR3 sequence (DNA): TGTGCCAGCAGTGGTACGGCAACTAATGAAAAACTGTTTTTT. Its translation is CASSGTATNEKLFF. V is TRBV2 and J is TRBJ1-4; D is uncertain. V shed 4 bases and J shed 0 bases, with 6 bases lying between them. From germline, CDR1 is SNHLY and CDR2 FYNNEI. The CDR3 totals 14 residues.